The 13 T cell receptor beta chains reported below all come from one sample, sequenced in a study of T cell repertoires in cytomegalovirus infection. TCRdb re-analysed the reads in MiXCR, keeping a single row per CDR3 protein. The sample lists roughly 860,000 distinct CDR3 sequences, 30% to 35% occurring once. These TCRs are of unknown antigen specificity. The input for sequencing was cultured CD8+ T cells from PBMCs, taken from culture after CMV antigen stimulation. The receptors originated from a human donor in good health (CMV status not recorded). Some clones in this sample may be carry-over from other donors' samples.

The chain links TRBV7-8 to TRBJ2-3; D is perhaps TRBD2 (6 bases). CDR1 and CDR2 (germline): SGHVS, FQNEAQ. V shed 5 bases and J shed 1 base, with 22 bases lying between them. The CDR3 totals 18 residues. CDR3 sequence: CASSHPGSSNRRTDTQYF. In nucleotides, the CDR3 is TGTGCCAGCAGCCACCCCGGGAGCTCGAACAGACGCACAGATACGCAGTATTTT. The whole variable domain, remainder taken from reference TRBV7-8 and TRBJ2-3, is GAGVSQSPRYKVAKRGQDVALRCDPISGHVSLFWYQQALGQGPEFLTYFQNEAQLDKSGLPSDRFFAERPEGSVSTLKIQRTQQEDSAVYLCASSHPGSSNRRTDTQYFGPGTRLTVL.

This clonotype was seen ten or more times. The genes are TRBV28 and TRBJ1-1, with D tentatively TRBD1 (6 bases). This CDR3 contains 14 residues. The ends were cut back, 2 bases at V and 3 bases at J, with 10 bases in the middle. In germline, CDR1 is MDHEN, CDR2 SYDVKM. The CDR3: CASSLPGADTEAFF. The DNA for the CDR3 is TGTGCCAGCAGTTTACCAGGGGCTGACACTGAAGCTTTCTTT.

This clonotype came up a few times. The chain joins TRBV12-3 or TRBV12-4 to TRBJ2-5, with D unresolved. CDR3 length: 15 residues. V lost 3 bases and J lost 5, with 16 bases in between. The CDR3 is CASSFGEALRETQYF. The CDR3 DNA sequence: TGTGCCAGCAGTTTCGGAGAGGCCTTAAGGGAGACCCAGTACTTC.

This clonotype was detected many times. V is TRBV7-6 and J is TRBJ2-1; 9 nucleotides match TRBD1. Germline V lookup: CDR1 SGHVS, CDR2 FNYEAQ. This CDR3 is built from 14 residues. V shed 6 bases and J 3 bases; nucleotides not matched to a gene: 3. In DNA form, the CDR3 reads TGTGCCAGCAGTACAGGGGGCGTCTACAATGAGCAGTTCTTC. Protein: CASSTGGVYNEQFF.

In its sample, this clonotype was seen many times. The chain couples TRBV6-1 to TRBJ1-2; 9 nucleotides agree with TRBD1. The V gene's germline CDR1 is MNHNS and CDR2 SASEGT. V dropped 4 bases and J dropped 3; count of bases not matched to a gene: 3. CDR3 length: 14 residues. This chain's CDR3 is CASSVRTGDYGYTF. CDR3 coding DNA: TGTGCCAGCAGTGTTCGGACAGGGGACTATGGCTACACCTTC.

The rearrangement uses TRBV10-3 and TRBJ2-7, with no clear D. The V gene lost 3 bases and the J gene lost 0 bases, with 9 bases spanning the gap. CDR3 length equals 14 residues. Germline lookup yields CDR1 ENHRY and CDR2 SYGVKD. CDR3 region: CAISDPMSSYEQYF. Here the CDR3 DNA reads TGTGCCATCAGTGACCCGATGTCCTCCTACGAGCAGTACTTC.

The CDR3 nucleotides are TGTGCCAGCAGCCCGGGACTAGCGGGGGACATCTACGAGCAGTACGTC. Translation: CASSPGLAGDIYEQYV. The chain combines TRBV6-6 with TRBJ2-7, with 14 bases fitting TRBD2. Germline lookup yields CDR1 MNHNY and CDR2 SVGAGI (reference sequence). V was pared by 6 bases and J by 3 bases, with 7 bases of the junction left unmatched. The CDR3 runs to 16 residues.

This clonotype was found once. CDR3 sequence (DNA): TGTGCCAGCTCACCAAAGGGGGGCGACAACTATGGCTACACCTTC. Translation gives CASSPKGGDNYGYTF. The chain recombines TRBV18 with TRBJ1-2; the D gene is possibly TRBD1 (6 bases). This CDR3 comprises 15 residues. Looked up from germline, CDR1 is KGHSH and CDR2 is LQKENI. The V and J ends lost 2 bases and 2 bases respectively, with 12 bases between them.

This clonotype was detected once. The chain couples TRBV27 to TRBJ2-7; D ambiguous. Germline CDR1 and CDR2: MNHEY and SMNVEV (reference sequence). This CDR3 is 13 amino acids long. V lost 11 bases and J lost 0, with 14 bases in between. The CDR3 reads CASSTLGSYEQYF. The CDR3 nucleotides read TGTGCCTCATCCACCCTAGGCTCCTACGAGCAGTACTTC.

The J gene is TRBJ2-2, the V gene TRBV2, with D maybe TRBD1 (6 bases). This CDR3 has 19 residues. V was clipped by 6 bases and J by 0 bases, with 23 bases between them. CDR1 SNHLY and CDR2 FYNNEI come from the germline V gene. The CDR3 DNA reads TGTGCCAGCAGATCCCGGGACATAGGGGCCCGAACGAACACCGGGGAGCTGTTTTTT. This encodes CASRSRDIGARTNTGELFF.

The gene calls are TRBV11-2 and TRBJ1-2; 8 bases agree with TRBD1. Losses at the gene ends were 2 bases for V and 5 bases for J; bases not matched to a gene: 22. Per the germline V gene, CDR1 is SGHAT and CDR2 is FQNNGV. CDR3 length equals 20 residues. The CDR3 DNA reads TGTGCCAGCAGCTTATACAGGAGGCCGAGACAGGGGCCTGCGGCTTATGGCTACACCTTC. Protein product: CASSLYRRPRQGPAAYGYTF.

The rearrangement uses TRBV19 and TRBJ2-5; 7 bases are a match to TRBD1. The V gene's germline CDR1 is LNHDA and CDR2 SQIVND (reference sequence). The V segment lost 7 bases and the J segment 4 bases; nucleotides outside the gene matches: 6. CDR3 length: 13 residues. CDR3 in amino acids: CASKTGYGETQYF. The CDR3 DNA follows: TGTGCCAGTAAGACAGGGTATGGAGAGACCCAGTACTTC.

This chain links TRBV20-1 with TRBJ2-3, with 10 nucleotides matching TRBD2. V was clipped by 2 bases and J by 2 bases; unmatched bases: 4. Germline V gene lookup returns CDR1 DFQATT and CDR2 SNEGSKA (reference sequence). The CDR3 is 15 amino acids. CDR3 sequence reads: CSARPLAGDTDTQYF. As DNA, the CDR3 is TGCAGTGCTAGACCCCTAGCGGGGGACACAGATACGCAGTATTTT.